This T cell receptor (beta chain) was recovered during a study of Graves' ophthalmopathy and Graves' hyperthyroidism. General study points: Sensitivity reached approximately 71% and specificity around 76% when the model predicted ophthalmopathy progression. Most thyroid-expanded clonotypes exceeding 0.001 frequency were also found in blood.

TCR beta CDR3 amplification used RNA transcripts. Amplification began with first-round RT-PCR using HTBI primers, then second-round multiplex PCR was performed. TCRdb re-called the multiplex PCR reads with MiXCR, one entry per CDR3 protein. The sample has 620,000 or so distinct CDR3 sequences, about a fifth seen once. Clinical symptoms, serum thyroxine, TRAb, thyroid ultrasound and orbital computed tomography were relied on for diagnosis. This clonotype was seen repeatedly, ten times or more. Its specificity is unknown. The CDR3 sequence is 14 residues long. Trimming left V 4 bases short and J 8 bases short, with 17 bases between.

The sequenced material came from peripheral blood. This chain links TRBV12-3 or TRBV12-4 with TRBJ1-2, with D perhaps TRBD1 (5 bases). The TCR comes from a woman under 30 with stable Graves' hyperthyroidism. Some clones in this sample may be carry-over from other donors' samples. The CDR3 loop reads CASSSRRGVGGYTF. The DNA for the CDR3 is TGTGCCAGCAGTTCAAGAAGGGGAGTTGGGGGCTACACCTTC.